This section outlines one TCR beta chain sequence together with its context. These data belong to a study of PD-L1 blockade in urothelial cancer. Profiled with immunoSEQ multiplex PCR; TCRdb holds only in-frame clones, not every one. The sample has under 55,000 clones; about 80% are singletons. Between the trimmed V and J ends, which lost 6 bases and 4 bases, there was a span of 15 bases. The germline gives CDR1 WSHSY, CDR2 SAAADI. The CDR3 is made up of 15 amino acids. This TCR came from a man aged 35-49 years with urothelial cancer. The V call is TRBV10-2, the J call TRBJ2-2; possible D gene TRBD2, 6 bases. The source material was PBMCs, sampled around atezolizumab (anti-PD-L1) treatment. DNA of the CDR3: TGCGCCAGCAGGGTGGACGGGAGTGGCACCGGGGAGCTGTTTTTT. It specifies CASRVDGSGTGELFF.